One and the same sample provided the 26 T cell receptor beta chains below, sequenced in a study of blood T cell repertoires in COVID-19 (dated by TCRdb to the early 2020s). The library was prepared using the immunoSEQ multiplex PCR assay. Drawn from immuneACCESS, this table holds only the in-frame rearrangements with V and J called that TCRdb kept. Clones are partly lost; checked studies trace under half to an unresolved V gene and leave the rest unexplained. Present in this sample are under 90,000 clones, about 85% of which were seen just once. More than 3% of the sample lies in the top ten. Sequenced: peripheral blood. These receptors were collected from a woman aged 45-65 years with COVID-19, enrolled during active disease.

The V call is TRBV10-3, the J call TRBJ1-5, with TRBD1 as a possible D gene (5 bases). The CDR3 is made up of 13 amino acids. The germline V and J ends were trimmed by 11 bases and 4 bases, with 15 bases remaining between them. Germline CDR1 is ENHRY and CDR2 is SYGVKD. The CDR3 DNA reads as TGTGCCGTCCAGGGACTGGGGAATCAGCCCCAGCATTTT. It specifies CAVQGLGNQPQHF.

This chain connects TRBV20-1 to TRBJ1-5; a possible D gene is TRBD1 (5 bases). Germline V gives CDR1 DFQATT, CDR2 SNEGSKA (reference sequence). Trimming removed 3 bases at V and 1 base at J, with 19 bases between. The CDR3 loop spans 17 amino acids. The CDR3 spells CSASVSGAGRSNQPQHF. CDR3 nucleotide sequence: TGCAGTGCTAGTGTTTCCGGGGCGGGAAGGAGCAATCAGCCCCAGCATTTT.

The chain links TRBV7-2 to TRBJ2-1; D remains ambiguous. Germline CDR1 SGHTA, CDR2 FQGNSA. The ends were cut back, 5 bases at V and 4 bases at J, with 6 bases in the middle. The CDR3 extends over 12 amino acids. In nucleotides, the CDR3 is TGTGCCAGCAGCCCGCAGTACAATGAGCAGTTCTTC. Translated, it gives CASSPQYNEQFF.

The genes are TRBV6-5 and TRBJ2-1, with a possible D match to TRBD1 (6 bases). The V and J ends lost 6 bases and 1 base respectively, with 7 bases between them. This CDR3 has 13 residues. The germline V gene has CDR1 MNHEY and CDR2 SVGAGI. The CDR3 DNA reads TGTGCCAGCAGGAGGGGGTCCTACAATGAGCAGTTCTTC. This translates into CASRRGSYNEQFF.

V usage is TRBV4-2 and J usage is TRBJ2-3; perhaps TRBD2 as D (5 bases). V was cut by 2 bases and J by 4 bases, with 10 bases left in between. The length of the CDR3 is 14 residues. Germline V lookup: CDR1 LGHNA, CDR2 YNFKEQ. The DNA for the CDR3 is TGTGCCAGCAGCCAATCTCTAGCCTCAGATACGCAGTATTTT. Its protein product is CASSQSLASDTQYF.

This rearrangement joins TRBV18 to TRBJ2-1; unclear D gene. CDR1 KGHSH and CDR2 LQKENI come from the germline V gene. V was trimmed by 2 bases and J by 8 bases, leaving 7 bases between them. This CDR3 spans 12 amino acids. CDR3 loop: CASSPTVYEQFF. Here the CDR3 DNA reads TGTGCCAGCTCACCAACGGTTTATGAGCAGTTCTTC.

The DNA for the CDR3 is TGTGCCACCAGTGACCCCGGGACTAGCGGGACGGAGACCCAGTACTTC. It specifies CATSDPGTSGTETQYF. V gene TRBV24-1 combines with J gene TRBJ2-5; 13 nucleotides agree with TRBD2. Germline CDR1 reads KGHDR; CDR2 reads SFDVKD. This CDR3 contains 16 residues. V was pared by 4 bases and J by 5 bases, with 6 bases of the junction left unmatched.

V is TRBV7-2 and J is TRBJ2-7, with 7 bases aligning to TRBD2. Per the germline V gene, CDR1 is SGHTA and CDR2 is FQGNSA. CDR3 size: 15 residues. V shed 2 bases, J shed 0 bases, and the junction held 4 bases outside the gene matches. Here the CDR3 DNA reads TGTGCCAGCAGCTTATCTAGCGGTTACTCCTACGAGCAGTACTTC. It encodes CASSLSSGYSYEQYF.

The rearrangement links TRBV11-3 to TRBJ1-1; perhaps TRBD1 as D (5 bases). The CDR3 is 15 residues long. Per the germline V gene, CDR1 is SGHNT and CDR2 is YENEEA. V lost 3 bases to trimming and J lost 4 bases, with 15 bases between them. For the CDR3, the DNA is TGTGCCAGCAGCTTGGAGGGGATGGGGGGCACTGAAGCTTTCTTT. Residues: CASSLEGMGGTEAFF.

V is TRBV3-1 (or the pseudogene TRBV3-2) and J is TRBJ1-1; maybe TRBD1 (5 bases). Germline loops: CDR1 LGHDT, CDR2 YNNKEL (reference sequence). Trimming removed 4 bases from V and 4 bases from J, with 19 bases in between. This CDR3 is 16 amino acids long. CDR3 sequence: CASSPFLGPLVTEAFF. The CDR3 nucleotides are TGTGCCAGCAGCCCCTTCCTGGGGCCCTTGGTCACTGAAGCTTTCTTT.

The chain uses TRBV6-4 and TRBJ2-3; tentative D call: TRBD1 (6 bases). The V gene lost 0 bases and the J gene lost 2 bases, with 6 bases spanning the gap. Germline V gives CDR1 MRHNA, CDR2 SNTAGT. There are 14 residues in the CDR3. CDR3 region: CASSDSGATDTQYF. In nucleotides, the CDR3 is TGTGCCAGCAGTGACTCGGGGGCCACAGATACGCAGTATTTT.

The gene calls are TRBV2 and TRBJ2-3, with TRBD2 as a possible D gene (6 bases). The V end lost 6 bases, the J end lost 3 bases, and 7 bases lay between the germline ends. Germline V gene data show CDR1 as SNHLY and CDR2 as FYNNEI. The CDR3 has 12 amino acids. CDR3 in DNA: TGTGCCAGCAGCGGGGGAACAGATACGCAGTATTTT. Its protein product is CASSGGTDTQYF.

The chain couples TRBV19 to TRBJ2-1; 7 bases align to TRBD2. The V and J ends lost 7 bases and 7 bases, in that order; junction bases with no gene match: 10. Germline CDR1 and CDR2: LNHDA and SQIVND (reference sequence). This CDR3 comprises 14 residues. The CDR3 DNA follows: TGTGCCAGTAACCGTGGCGGGAGTATAAATGAGCAGTTCTTC. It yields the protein CASNRGGSINEQFF.

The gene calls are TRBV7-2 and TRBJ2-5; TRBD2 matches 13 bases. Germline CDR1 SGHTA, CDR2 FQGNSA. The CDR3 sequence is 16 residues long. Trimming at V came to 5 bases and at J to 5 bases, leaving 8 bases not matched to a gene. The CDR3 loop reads CASSIGLAGVSETQYF. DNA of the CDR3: TGTGCCAGCAGCATTGGACTAGCGGGAGTCAGCGAGACCCAGTACTTC.

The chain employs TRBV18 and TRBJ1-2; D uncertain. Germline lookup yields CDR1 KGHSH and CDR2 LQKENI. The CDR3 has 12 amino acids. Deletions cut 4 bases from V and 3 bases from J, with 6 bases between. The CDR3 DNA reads TGTGCCAGCTCACTTGACTACTATGGCTACACCTTC. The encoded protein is CASSLDYYGYTF.

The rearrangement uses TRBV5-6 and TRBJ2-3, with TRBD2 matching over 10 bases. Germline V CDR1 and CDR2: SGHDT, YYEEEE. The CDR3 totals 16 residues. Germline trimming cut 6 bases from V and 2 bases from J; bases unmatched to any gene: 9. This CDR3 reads CASTPGTSDFTDTQYF. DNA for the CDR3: TGTGCCAGCACCCCCGGGACTAGCGACTTCACAGATACGCAGTATTTT.

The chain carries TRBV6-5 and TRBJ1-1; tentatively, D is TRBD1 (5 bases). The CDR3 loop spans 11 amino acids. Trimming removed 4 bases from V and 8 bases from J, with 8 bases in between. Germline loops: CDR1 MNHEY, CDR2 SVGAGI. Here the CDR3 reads CASSSAGEAFF. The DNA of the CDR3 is TGTGCCAGCAGTTCTGCAGGGGAAGCTTTCTTT.

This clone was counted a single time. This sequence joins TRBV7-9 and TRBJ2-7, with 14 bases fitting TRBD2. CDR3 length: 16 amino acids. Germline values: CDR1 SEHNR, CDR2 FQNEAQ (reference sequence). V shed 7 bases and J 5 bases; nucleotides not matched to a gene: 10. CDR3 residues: CASKKAGTSGRDEQYF. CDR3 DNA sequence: TGTGCCAGCAAAAAGGCCGGGACTAGCGGGAGAGACGAGCAGTACTTC. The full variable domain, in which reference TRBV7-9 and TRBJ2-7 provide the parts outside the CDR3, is DTGVSQNPRHKITKRGQNVTFRCDPISEHNRLYWYRQTLGQGPEFLTYFQNEAQLEKSRLLSDRFSAERPKGSFSTLEIQRTEQGDSAMYLCASKKAGTSGRDEQYFGPGTRLTVT.

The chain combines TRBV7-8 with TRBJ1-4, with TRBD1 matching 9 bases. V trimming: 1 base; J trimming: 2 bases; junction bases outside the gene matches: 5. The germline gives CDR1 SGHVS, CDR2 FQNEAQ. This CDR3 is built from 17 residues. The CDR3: CASSLGYRGHTNEKLFF. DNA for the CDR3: TGTGCCAGCAGCTTAGGCTACAGGGGGCACACTAATGAAAAACTGTTTTTT.

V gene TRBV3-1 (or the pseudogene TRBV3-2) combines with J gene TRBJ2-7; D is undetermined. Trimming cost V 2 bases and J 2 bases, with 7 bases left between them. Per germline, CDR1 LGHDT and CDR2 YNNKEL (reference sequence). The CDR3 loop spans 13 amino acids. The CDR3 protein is CASSQNGPYEQYF. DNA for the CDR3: TGTGCCAGCAGCCAAAATGGGCCCTACGAGCAGTACTTC.

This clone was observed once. CDR3 residues: CASSPSPSTDTQYF. CDR3 nucleotides: TGTGCCAGCAGCCCTTCCCCCTCCACAGATACGCAGTATTTT. V usage is TRBV7-9 and J usage is TRBJ2-3; D is ambiguous. Trimming removed 5 bases from V and 2 bases from J, with 11 bases in between. This CDR3 has 14 residues. Germline CDR1 SEHNR, CDR2 FQNEAQ (reference sequence). The full variable domain, its missing parts supplied by reference TRBV7-9 and TRBJ2-3, is DTGVSQNPRHKITKRGQNVTFRCDPISEHNRLYWYRQTLGQGPEFLTYFQNEAQLEKSRLLSDRFSAERPKGSFSTLEIQRTEQGDSAMYLCASSPSPSTDTQYFGPGTRLTVL.

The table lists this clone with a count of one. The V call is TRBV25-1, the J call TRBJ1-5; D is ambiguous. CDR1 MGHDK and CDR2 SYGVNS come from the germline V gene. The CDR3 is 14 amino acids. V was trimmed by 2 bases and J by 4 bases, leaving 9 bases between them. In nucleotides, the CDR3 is TGTGCCAGCAGTGAAGCAACCGCGAATCAGCCCCAGCATTTT. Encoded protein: CASSEATANQPQHF. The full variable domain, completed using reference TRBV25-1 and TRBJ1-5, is EADIYQTPRYLVIGTGKKITLECSQTMGHDKMYWYQQDPGMELHLIHYSYGVNSTEKGDLSSESTVSRIRTEHFPLTLESARPSHTSQYLCASSEATANQPQHFGDGTRLSIL.

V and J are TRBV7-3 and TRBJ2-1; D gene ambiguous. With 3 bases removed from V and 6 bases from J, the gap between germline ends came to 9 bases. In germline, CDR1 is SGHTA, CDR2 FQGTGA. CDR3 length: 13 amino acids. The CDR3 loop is CASSFAASNEQFF. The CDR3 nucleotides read TGTGCCAGCAGCTTTGCAGCTAGCAATGAGCAGTTCTTC.

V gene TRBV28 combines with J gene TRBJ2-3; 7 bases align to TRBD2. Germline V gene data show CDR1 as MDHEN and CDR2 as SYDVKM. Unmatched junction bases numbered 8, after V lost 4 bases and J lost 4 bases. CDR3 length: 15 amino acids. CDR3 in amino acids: CASSSGGSSADTQYF. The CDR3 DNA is TGTGCCAGCAGTTCGGGCGGGAGTTCCGCAGATACGCAGTATTTT.

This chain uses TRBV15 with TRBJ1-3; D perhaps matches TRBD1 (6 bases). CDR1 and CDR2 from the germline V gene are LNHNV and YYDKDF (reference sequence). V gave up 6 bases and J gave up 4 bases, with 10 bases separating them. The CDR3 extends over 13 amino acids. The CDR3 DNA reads TGTGCCACCAGACCGGGACAAGGAAACACCATATATTTT. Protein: CATRPGQGNTIYF. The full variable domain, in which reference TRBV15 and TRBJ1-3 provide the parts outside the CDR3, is DAMVIQNPRYQVTQFGKPVTLSCSQTLNHNVMYWYQQKSSQAPKLLFHYYDKDFNNEADTPDNFQSRRPNTSFCFLDIRSPGLGDTAMYLCATRPGQGNTIYFGEGSWLTVV.

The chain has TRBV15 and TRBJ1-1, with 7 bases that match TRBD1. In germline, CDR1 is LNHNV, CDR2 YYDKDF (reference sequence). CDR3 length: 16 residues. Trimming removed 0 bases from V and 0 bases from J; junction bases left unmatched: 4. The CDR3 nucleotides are TGTGCCACCAGCAGAGATGGACAGGCTATGAACACTGAAGCTTTCTTT. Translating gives CATSRDGQAMNTEAFF.